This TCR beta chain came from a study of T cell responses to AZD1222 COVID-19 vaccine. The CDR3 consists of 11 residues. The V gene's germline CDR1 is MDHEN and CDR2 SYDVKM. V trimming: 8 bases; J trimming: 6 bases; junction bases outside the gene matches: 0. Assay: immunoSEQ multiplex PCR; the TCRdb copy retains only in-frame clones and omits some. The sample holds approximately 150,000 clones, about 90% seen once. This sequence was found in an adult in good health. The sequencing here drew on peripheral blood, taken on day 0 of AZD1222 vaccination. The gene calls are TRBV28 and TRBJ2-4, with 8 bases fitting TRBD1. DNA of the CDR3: TGTGCCAGCGGGACAGGAAACATTCAGTACTTC. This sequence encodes CASGTGNIQYF.